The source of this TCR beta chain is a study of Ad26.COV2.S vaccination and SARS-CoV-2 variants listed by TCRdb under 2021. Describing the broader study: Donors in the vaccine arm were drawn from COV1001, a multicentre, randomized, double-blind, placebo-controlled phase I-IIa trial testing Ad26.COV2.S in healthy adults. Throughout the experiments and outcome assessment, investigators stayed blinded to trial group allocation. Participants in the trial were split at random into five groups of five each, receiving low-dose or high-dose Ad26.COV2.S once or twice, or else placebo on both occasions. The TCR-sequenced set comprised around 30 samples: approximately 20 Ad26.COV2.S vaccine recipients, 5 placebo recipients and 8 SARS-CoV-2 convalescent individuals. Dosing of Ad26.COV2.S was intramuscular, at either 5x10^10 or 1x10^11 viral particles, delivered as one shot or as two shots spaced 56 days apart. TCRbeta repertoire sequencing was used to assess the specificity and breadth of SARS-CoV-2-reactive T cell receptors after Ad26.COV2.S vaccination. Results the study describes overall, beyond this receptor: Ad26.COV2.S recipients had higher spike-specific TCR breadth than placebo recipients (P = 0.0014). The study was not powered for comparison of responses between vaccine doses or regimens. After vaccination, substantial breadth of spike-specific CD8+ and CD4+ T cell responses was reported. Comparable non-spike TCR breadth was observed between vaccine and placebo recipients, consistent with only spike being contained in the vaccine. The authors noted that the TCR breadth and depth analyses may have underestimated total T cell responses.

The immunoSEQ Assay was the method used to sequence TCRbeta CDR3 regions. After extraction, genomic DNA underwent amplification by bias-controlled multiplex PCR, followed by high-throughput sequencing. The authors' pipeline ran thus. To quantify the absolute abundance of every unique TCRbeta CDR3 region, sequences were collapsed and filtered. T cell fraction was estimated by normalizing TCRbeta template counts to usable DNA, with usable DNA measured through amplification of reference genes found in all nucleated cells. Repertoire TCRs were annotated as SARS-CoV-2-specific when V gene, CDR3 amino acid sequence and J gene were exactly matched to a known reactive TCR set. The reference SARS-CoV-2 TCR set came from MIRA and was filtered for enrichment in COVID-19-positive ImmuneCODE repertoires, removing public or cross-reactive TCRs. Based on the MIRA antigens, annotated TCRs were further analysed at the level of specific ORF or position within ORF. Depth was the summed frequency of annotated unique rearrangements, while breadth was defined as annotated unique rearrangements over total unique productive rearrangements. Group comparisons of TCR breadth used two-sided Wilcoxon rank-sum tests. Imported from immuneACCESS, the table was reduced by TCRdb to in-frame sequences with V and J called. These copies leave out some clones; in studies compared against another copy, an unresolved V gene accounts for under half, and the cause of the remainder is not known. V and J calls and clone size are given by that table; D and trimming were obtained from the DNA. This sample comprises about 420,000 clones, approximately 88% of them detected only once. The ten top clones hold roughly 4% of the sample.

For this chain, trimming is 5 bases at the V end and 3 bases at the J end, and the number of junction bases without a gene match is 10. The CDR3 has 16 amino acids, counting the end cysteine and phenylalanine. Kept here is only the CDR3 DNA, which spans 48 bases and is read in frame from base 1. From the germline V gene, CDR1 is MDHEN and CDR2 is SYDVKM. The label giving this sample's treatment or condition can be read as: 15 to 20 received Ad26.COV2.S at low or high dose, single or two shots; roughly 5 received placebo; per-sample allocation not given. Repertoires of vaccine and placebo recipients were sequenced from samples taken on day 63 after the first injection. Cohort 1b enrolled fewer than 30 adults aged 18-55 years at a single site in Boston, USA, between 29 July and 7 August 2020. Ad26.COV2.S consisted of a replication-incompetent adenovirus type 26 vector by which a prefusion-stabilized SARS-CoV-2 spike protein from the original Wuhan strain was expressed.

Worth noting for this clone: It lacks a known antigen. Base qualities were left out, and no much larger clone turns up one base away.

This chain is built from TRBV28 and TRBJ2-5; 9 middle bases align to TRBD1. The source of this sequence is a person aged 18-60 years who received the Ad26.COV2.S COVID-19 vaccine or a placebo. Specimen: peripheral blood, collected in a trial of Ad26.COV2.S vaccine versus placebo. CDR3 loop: CASSLPGTGNEETQYF. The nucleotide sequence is TGTGCCAGCAGTCTCCCCGGGACAGGGAACGAAGAGACCCAGTACTTC.